One and the same sample provided the 6 T cell receptor beta chains below, sequenced in a study of T cells in Graves' hyperthyroidism and ophthalmopathy. There were TCR beta CDR3 regions amplified from RNA transcripts. Primed by the HTBI set, a first-round RT-PCR was run on the TCR CDR3. Using its own MiXCR run on the multiplex PCR reads, TCRdb lists one record per CDR3 protein. Found here are a few hundred thousand distinct CDR3 sequences, around 16% of them singletons; the top ten hold less than 9.5%. The sequenced material came from blood. The receptor source for this set is a woman aged 25 to 39 with Graves' hyperthyroidism.

This clonotype was detected many times. This chain uses TRBV12-3 or TRBV12-4 with TRBJ2-4; D possibly matches TRBD1 or TRBD2 (7 bases each). V was clipped by 7 bases and J by 4 bases, with 17 bases between them. The CDR3 runs 15 residues. The CDR3 spells CASTGAGQPKNIQYF. Here the CDR3 DNA reads TGTGCCAGCACCGGAGCGGGACAGCCAAAAAACATTCAGTACTTC.

In its sample, this clonotype was seen many times. The V call is TRBV3-1, the J call TRBJ1-3; D gene unclear. The V gene's germline CDR1 is LGHDT and CDR2 YNNKEL (reference sequence). Trimming took 6 bases from V and 3 from J, leaving 12 bases between them. The CDR3 sequence is 14 residues long. The CDR3 coding sequence is TGTGCCAGCAGACGCATACTAGGTGGAAACACCATATATTTT. The encoded protein is CASRRILGGNTIYF.

The gene calls are TRBV6-2 or TRBV6-3 and TRBJ2-5; D uncertain. CDR3 size: 14 residues. The V gene's germline CDR1 is MNHEY and CDR2 SVGEGT. The V gene lost 2 bases and the J gene lost 0 bases, with 7 bases spanning the gap. CDR3 coding DNA: TGTGCCAGCAGTTACGCGCAGTACCAAGAGACCCAGTACTTC. Translating gives CASSYAQYQETQYF.

In this sample, this clonotype turned up a few times. The J gene is TRBJ1-3, the V gene TRBV3-1; D unclear. Germline CDR1 is LGHDT and CDR2 is YNNKEL (reference sequence). The CDR3 covers 17 residues. V lost 0 bases to trimming and J lost 1 base, with 13 bases between them. CDR3 coding DNA: TGTGCCAGCAGCCAAGATTGGCAGTCTTTTTCTGGAAACACCATATATTTT. Translation gives CASSQDWQSFSGNTIYF.

V is TRBV5-1 and J is TRBJ2-7; 8 bases map to TRBD2. This CDR3 has 15 residues. Germline CDR1 SGHRS, CDR2 YFSETQ. V shed 0 bases, J shed 6 bases, and the junction held 8 bases outside the gene matches. The CDR3 region is CASSLEVAGPLEQYF. DNA for the CDR3: TGCGCCAGCAGCTTGGAGGTAGCGGGGCCCCTCGAGCAGTACTTC.

Only a few counts were recorded for this clonotype. At one end the junction does not follow the germline gene, possibly because of a read error. The genes are TRBV7-2 and TRBJ2-7, with TRBD1 matching 9 bases. The CDR3 is 14 residues long. CDR1 and CDR2 from the germline V gene are SGHTA and FQGNSA. In DNA form, the CDR3 reads TGTGCCAGCAGCATTGGACAGGGGAGGTACGGGCAGTACTTC. Its protein product is CASSIGQGRYGQYF.